Listed below are T cell receptor beta chains from one sample, sequenced in a study of molecular identifiers for immune sequencing clone quantification. MiXCR, applied by TCRdb to the PCR reads, yields one record per CDR3 protein. The data show some 320,000 distinct CDR3 sequences, roughly a fifth seen once. The specimen sequenced was naive CD8+ T cells from blood, with Jurkat cell RNA spiked in. The source of these receptors is a human donor in good health. Some libraries in this study had Jurkat cell RNA spiked in. CDR3s include the opening cysteine and the closing phenylalanine or tryptophan. Fields, in order: V gene, J gene, CDR3 protein.

TRBV3-1,TRBJ1-1,CASSQVAGVTEAFF
TRBV6-7,TRBJ1-5,CASSAGGHNQPQHF
TRBV11-2,TRBJ2-1,CASSLRSELYNEQFF
TRBV30,TRBJ2-3,CAWSPRDLGTTDTQYF
TRBV18,TRBJ2-7,CASSPILAGVDEQYF
TRBV12-3/TRBV12-4,TRBJ2-7,CASSLKASGHEQYF
TRBV2,TRBJ2-1,CARRTSGRDYNEQFF
TRBV19,TRBJ1-4,CASSVATRATNEKLFF
TRBV25-1,TRBJ1-3,CASSGSRGQGVSGNTIYF
TRBV5-6,TRBJ2-7,CASSFGLLYEQYF
TRBV27,TRBJ2-3,CASSLSWTSSTDTQYF
TRBV7-8,TRBJ2-1,CASSPWTSGLRNEQFF
TRBV19,TRBJ1-1,CASSIAGTVTNTEAFF
TRBV24-1,TRBJ2-1,CATSENGGGNEQFF
TRBV19,TRBJ1-1,CASSIKQEDTEAFF
TRBV7-9,TRBJ2-2,CASSSSGELFF
TRBV27,TRBJ1-5,CASSITAYSNQPQHF
TRBV30,TRBJ1-1,CALASTGWGSEAFF
TRBV11-2,TRBJ2-4,CASSLEGQKNIQYF
TRBV27,TRBJ2-7,CASSPGQGFEQYF
TRBV27,TRBJ2-7,CASGSRGQSEQYF
TRBV6-2/TRBV6-3,TRBJ2-7,CASSYFGQGYEQYF
TRBV7-6,TRBJ2-7,CAGSLGAAREQYF
TRBV13,TRBJ2-7,CASSLEQGAYHEQYF
TRBV28,TRBJ2-7,CASSSPSGTRGPYEQYF
TRBV28,TRBJ2-7,CASSSSTGHEQYF
TRBV5-1,TRBJ2-5,CASSWDTQETQYF
TRBV4-3,TRBJ2-7,CASSQESSGGYEQYF
TRBV20-1,TRBJ1-1,CSARETGLNTEAFF
TRBV9,TRBJ2-2,CASSSRNTGELFF
TRBV6-5,TRBJ1-1,CASSYGPENTEAFF
TRBV9,TRBJ2-7,CASSVVGGSYEQYF
TRBV7-9,TRBJ2-7,CASSPQEGKEQYF
TRBV7-8,TRBJ2-5,CASGPVSGINQETQYF
TRBV12-3/TRBV12-4,TRBJ1-2,CVSSFGDSYGYTF
TRBV7-8,TRBJ2-2,CASRGGTNTGELFF
TRBV7-6,TRBJ2-5,CASSLALGETQYF
TRBV18,TRBJ2-7,CASSPPEDYEQYF
TRBV27,TRBJ2-7,CASSLGPDFAYEQYF
TRBV7-6,TRBJ1-1,CASSLAQGPTEAFF
TRBV7-2,TRBJ2-1,CASSLVPASYNEQFF
TRBV29-1,TRBJ2-7,CGVAGGSYEQYF
TRBV5-5,TRBJ2-7,CASSLDFLEQYF
TRBV27,TRBJ2-2,CASSLAYTGELFF